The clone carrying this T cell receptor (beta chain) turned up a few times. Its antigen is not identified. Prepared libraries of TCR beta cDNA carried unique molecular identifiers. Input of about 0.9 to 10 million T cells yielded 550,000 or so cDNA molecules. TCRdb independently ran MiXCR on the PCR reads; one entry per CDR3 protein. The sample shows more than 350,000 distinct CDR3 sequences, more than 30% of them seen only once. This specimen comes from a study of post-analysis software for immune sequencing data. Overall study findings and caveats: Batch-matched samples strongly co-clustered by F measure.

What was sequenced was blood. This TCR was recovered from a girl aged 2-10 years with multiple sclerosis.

As DNA, the CDR3 is TGTGCCAGCAGTTTGGGACTAGCGGGATGGGGTACCAAAAACATTCAGTACTTC. Encoded protein: CASSLGLAGWGTKNIQYF. This chain uses TRBV28 with TRBJ2-4; 13 bases are a match to TRBD2. This CDR3 is 18 amino acids long. Germline-derived CDR1 and CDR2 are MDHEN and SYDVKM. V shed 3 bases and J 2 bases; nucleotides not matched to a gene: 7.